This TCR beta chain was recovered during a study of blood T cells in healthy people across ages. Using a J-beta primer mix together with a sample-barcoded 5' primer, a second PCR was run for about 6 to 11 cycles. Using its own MiXCR run on the 5' RACE reads, TCRdb lists one record per CDR3 protein. The sample includes 870,000 or so distinct CDR3 sequences, 29% of them seen just once. The table lists this clonotype with many counts. Antigen: not known. General study results and limits: Possibly confounding the expanded clonotype changes was the fact that donor CMV status was unknown.

The CDR3 covers 16 residues. Germline assignment: CDR1 DFQATT and CDR2 SNEGSKA (reference sequence). V lost 5 bases to trimming and J lost 4 bases, with 18 bases between them. Sequencing was performed on blood. The TCR originated in an elderly woman in good health. The chain carries TRBV20-1 and TRBJ2-6, with D possibly called TRBD1 or TRBD2 (5 bases each). CDR3: CSALGTSLWGANVLTF. In DNA, the CDR3 is TGCAGTGCTCTTGGGACGAGCCTTTGGGGGGCCAACGTCCTGACTTTC.